Listed below are T cell receptor beta chains from one sample, sequenced in a study of cytotoxic CD8 clonotypes in ibrutinib-treated CLL. Profiled with immunoSEQ multiplex PCR; TCRdb holds only in-frame clones, not every one. The profile shows roughly 150,000 clones, 88% of them singletons. Sequenced material: PBMCs, taken at disease progression, from a patient treated with ibrutinib. The receptors originated from a human donor with chronic lymphocytic leukemia. Both conserved end residues are part of each CDR3. D genes are given only for firm matches. Expanded clones are given a class, and other clones once, few, many or no size at all.

D gene	CDR3 length	V gene	J gene	clone size	CDR3 DNA	CDR3 protein
.	16	TRBV5-1	TRBJ2-6	.	TGCGCCAGCAGCTCAGATGGTAACTCTGGGGCCAACGTCCTGACTTTC	CASSSDGNSGANVLTF
.	14	TRBV28	TRBJ1-1	.	TGTGCCAGCAGTTACTACAGGGTATCCACTGAAGCTTTCTTT	CASSYYRVSTEAFF
.	16	TRBV6-1	TRBJ1-5	once	TGTGCCAGCAGTGAAAGGGGTGGGCGGCTCAATCAGCCCCAGCATTTT	CASSERGGRLNQPQHF
.	15	TRBV7-6	TRBJ1-5	.	TGTGCCAGCAGCTTACAGGGTTTAAGCAATCAGCCCCAGCATTTT	CASSLQGLSNQPQHF
TRBD1	14	TRBV6-1	TRBJ1-1	once	TGTGCCAGCAGTGAAGGGACAGGGCTGATTGAAGCTTTCTTT	CASSEGTGLIEAFF
.	13	TRBV27	TRBJ2-5	.	TGTGCCAGCAGTTTGGGGCAGGGGAAGACCCAGTACTTC	CASSLGQGKTQYF
.	14	TRBV19	TRBJ2-2	.	TGTGCCAGTAGTATTCAATCGAGCACCGGGGAGCTGTTTTTT	CASSIQSSTGELFF
.	15	TRBV18	TRBJ1-1	.	TGTGCCAGCTCACGGTCGAACGAGGTGAACACTGAAGCTTTCTTT	CASSRSNEVNTEAFF
.	13	TRBV19	TRBJ2-7	.	TGTGCCAGTAGTGCCTATCGATTAGACGAGCAGTACTTC	CASSAYRLDEQYF
TRBD1	13	TRBV19	TRBJ1-2	.	TGTGCCAGTAGTGTGGGACAGCGCTATGGCTACACCTTC	CASSVGQRYGYTF
.	12	TRBV5-1	TRBJ1-2	once	TGCGCCAGCAGAAAGGGGAATGTGGACTACACCTTC	CASRKGNVDYTF
.	14	TRBV6-6	TRBJ1-5	.	TGTGCCAGCAGTTACGGACAGATGGGTCAGCCCCAGCATTTT	CASSYGQMGQPQHF
.	15	TRBV5-1	TRBJ2-7	.	TGCGCCAGCAGCTTGGAGGTCGGCCGACCCTACGAGCAGTACTTC	CASSLEVGRPYEQYF
TRBD2	13	TRBV29-1	TRBJ2-7	.	TGCAGCGTTGCTAGCGGGCCCACCTACGAGCAGTACTTC	CSVASGPTYEQYF
.	15	TRBV7-9	TRBJ1-3	.	TGTGCCAGCAGCTTAGTTCAGGGGCCTTTCAACACCATATATTTT	CASSLVQGPFNTIYF
TRBD1	15	TRBV28	TRBJ2-7	.	TGTGCCAGCAGTTTATTTTCGACAGGGAACTACGAGCAGTACTTC	CASSLFSTGNYEQYF
.	17	TRBV4-1	TRBJ2-2	once	TGCGCCAGCAGCCCCCACTCAGGGAGATCGAACACCGGGGAGCTGTTTTTT	CASSPHSGRSNTGELFF
TRBD1	15	TRBV29-1	TRBJ1-4	.	TGCAGCGTTGATGATCCGGGACAGGGGGCAGGAAAACTGTTTTTT	CSVDDPGQGAGKLFF
.	14	TRBV4-1	TRBJ2-1	.	TGCGCCAGCAGTTTCGGGAGCTCCTACAATGAGCAGTTCTTC	CASSFGSSYNEQFF
TRBD2	16	TRBV28	TRBJ2-1	.	TGTGCCAGCAGCCCCCAGGAGCGGGGGATATGGAATGAGCAGTTCTTC	CASSPQERGIWNEQFF
TRBD2	15	TRBV19	TRBJ2-5	.	TGTGCCAGTAGTGGACTAGCGGGAGGCTGGGAGACCCAGTACTTC	CASSGLAGGWETQYF
.	14	TRBV4-3	TRBJ2-2	.	TGCGCCAGCAGCCAAGAAGGTATGGCCGGGGAGCTGTTTTTT	CASSQEGMAGELFF
.	14	TRBV25-1	TRBJ2-4	.	TGTGCCAGCAGTGAGCAAGGGGGCAAAAACATTCAGTACTTC	CASSEQGGKNIQYF
.	17	TRBV7-3	TRBJ2-1	.	TGTGCCAGCAGCTTAAAATTGATCGATAATGGAAACAATGAGCAGTTCTTC	CASSLKLIDNGNNEQFF
.	14	TRBV7-2	TRBJ2-7	.	TGTGCCAGCAGCTTAGGCGACATAACCTACGAGCAGTACTTC	CASSLGDITYEQYF
TRBD2	15	TRBV25-1	TRBJ2-1	.	TGTGCCAGCAGTGGCCTAGCGGCAGCAAACAATGAGCAGTTCTTC	CASSGLAAANNEQFF
TRBD1	15	TRBV28	TRBJ2-7	.	TGTGCCAGCAGCTCCCCCGGGACAGGTACCTACGAGCAGTACTTC	CASSSPGTGTYEQYF
TRBD1	13	TRBV2	TRBJ2-7	.	TGTGCCAGCGGGACAGGGATTTCATACGAGCAGTACTTC	CASGTGISYEQYF
.	15	TRBV7-8	TRBJ2-7	.	TGTGCCAGCAGCTCGCGGGACATCGGTGTCTACGAGCAGTACTTC	CASSSRDIGVYEQYF
TRBD2	14	TRBV7-3	TRBJ2-1	.	TGTGCCAGCAGCCCGAGCGGGGTTTACAATGAGCAGTTCTTC	CASSPSGVYNEQFF
.	15	TRBV15	TRBJ1-4	.	TGTGCCACCAGCAGAGCAGGGCGCGATTATGAAAAACTGTTTTTT	CATSRAGRDYEKLFF
.	12	TRBV7-2	TRBJ1-1	.	TGTGCCAGCAGCTTAGCGCGCATGAGGGCTTTCTTT	CASSLARMRAFF
.	13	TRBV7-9	TRBJ2-4	.	TGTGCCAGCAGCTATGGACAGAAAAACATTCAGTACTTC	CASSYGQKNIQYF
TRBD1	17	TRBV6-1	TRBJ2-7	.	TGTGCCAGCAGTGTGTACCGGGGACAGGGAGGCTCCTACGAGCAGTACTTC	CASSVYRGQGGSYEQYF
.	15	TRBV27	TRBJ1-1	.	TGTGCCAGCAGTTTATCCCCAGAACTGAACACTGAAGCTTTCTTT	CASSLSPELNTEAFF
.	17	TRBV28	TRBJ2-5	.	TGTGCCAGCACCGGGCGCGGGCCAGGGGCCTACCAAGAGACCCAGTACTTC	CASTGRGPGAYQETQYF
TRBD1	15	TRBV5-6	TRBJ1-1	.	TGTGCCAGCAGCTTGGAGGGGACAGGTACTACTGAAGCTTTCTTT	CASSLEGTGTTEAFF
.	17	TRBV9	TRBJ1-4	.	TGTGCCAGCAGCGTAGGAAGCGAGGGAAGGGGACATGAAAAACTGTTTTTT	CASSVGSEGRGHEKLFF
TRBD1	15	TRBV4-1	TRBJ1-1	.	TGCGCCAGCAGCCAAAAGACTGGACAGGGCACTGAAGCTTTCTTT	CASSQKTGQGTEAFF
.	13	TRBV9	TRBJ1-1	.	TGTGCCAGCAGCGTAGTAAGGAGTTCGGAAGCTTTCTTT	CASSVVRSSEAFF